This TCR beta chain is from a study of Ad26.COV2.S vaccination and SARS-CoV-2 variants. Germline lookup yields CDR1 SNHLY and CDR2 FYNNEI. V lost 3 bases and J lost 3, with 12 bases in between. The CDR3 totals 15 residues. Assay: immunoSEQ multiplex PCR; the TCRdb copy retains only in-frame clones and omits some. The sample yields 300,000 to 350,000 clones, about 86% seen once. Described treatment: around 19 received Ad26.COV2.S at low or high dose, single or two shots; 5 received placebo; per-sample allocation not given. Following the first vaccine or placebo injection, samples were taken on day 63. At a Boston site, the person donating was an adult of 18-55 years. Details on this clone: Its antigen remains unidentified.

Study results and caveats: Vaccinated individuals (as opposed to placebo recipients) had higher spike-specific TCR breadth.

The chain uses TRBV2 and TRBJ1-3; D is unclear. The source of this sequence is a person between 18 and 65 years old who received the Ad26.COV2.S COVID-19 vaccine or a placebo. The sample consisted of peripheral blood, taken in a trial of Ad26.COV2.S vaccine versus placebo. CDR3 amino acids: CASSDTRLGGNTIYF. CDR3 nucleotides: TGTGCCAGCAGTGATACCCGTCTAGGTGGAAACACCATATATTTT.